This T cell receptor beta chain was identified in a study of cytomegalovirus exposure and HLA in healthy donors. The overall study: The study placed 70% to 90% of its roughly 400 genotyped donors in the Caucasian-associated ancestry cluster.

This PCR relied on a set of 60 Vbeta primers and 13 Jbeta primers. Data came from immunoSEQ multiplex PCR; TCRdb stores just in-frame clones and leaves some out. The sample has about 250,000 clones, over 75% seen once. V was clipped by 5 bases and J by 0 bases, with 16 bases between them. CDR1 and CDR2 (germline): MDHEN, SYDVKM. The CDR3 is 17 amino acids. The sequencing sample was made of PBMCs. The source is a boy between 10 and 17 years old in good health and CMV-seronegative. This chain joins TRBV28 and TRBJ1-4, with D uncertain. CDR3 protein: CASSQSFPRATNEKLFF. CDR3 bases: TGTGCCAGCAGTCAATCTTTTCCCCGAGCAACTAATGAAAAACTGTTTTTT. The complete variable domain, with remaining parts taken from reference TRBV28 and TRBJ1-4, reads DVKVTQSSRYLVKRTGEKVFLECVQDMDHENMFWYRQDPGLGLRLIYFSYDVKMKEKGDIPEGYSVSREKKERFSLILESASTNQTSMYLCASSQSFPRATNEKLFFGSGTQLSVL.